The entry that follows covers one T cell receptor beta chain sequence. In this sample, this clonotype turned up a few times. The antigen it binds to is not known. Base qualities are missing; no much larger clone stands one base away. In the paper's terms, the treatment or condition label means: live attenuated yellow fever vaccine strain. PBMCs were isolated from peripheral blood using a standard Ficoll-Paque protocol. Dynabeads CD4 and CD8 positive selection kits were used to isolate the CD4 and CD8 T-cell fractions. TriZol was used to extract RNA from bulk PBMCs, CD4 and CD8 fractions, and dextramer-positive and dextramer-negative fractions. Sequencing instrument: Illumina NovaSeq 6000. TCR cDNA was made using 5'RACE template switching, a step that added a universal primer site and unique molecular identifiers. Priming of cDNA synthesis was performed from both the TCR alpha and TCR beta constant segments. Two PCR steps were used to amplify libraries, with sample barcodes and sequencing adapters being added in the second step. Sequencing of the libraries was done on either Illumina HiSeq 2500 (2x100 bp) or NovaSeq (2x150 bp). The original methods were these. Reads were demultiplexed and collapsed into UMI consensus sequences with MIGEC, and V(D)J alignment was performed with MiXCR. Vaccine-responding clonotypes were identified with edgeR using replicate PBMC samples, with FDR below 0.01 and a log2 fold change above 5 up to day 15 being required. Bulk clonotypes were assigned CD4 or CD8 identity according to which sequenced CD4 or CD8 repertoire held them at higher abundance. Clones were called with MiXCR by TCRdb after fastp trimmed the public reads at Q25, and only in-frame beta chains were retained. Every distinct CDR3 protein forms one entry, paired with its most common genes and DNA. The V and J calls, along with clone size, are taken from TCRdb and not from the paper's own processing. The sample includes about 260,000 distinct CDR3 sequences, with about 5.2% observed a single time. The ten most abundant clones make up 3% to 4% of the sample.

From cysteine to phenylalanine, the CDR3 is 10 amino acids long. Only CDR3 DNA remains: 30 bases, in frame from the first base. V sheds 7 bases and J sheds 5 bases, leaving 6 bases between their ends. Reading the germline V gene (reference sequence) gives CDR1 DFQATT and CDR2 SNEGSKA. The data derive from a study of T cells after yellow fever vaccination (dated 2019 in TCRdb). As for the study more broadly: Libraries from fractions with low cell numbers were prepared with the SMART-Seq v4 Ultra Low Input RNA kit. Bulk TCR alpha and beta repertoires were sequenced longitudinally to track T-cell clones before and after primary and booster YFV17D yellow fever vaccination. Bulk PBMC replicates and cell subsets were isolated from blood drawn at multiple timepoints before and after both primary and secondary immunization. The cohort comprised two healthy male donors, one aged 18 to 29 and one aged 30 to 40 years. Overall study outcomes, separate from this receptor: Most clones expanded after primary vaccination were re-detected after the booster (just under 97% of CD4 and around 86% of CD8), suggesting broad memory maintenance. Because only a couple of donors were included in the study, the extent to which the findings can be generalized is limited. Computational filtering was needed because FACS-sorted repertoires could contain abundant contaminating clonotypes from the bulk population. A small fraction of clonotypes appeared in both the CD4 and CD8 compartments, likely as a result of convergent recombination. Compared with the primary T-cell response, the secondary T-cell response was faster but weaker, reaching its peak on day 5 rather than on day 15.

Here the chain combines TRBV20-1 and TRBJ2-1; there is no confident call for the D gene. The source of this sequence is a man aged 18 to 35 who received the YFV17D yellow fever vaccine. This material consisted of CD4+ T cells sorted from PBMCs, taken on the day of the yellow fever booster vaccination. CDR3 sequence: CSGRNNEQFF. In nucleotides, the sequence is TGCAGTGGTCGAAACAATGAGCAGTTCTTC.